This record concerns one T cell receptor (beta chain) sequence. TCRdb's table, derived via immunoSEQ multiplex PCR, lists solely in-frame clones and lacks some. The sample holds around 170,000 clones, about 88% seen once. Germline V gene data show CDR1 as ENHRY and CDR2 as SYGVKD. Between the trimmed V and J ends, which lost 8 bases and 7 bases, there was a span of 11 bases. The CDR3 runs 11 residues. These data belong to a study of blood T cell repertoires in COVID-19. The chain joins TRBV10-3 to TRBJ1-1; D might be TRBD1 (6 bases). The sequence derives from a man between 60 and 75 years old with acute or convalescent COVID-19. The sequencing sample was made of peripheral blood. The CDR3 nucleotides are TGTGCCATCGGTCAGGGGTTTGAAGCTTTCTTT. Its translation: CAIGQGFEAFF.